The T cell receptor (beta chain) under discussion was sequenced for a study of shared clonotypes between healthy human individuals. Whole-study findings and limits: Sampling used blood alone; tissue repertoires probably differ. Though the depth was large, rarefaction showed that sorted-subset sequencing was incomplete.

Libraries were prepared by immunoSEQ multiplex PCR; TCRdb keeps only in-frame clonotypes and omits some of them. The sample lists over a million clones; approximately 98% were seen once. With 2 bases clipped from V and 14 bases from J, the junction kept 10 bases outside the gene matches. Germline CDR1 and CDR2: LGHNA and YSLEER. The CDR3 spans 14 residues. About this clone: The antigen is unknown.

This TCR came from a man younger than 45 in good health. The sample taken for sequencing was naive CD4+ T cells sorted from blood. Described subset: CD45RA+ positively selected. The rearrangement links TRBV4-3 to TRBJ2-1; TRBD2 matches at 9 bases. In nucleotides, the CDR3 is TGCGCCAGCAGCCAAACCCCTGGGACTAGCACCGAGTTCTTC. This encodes CASSQTPGTSTEFF.